These T cell receptor beta chains were read from a single sample in a study of T cell repertoires in cytomegalovirus infection. TCRdb passed the reads through MiXCR, listing each CDR3 protein once. The sample records approximately 500,000 distinct CDR3 sequences, about 15% being singletons. The sample taken for sequencing was CD8+ T cells from PBMCs. These TCRs come from a human donor in good health (CMV status not recorded). Some clones in this sample may be carry-over from other donors' samples. Both conserved end residues are part of each CDR3. D genes are given only for firm matches. Part of the rows lack a size; the others show once, few, many or a class for expanded clones.

J gene	clone size	D gene	V gene	CDR3 length	CDR3 protein	CDR3 DNA
TRBJ1-4	.	TRBD1	TRBV7-9	19	CASSSPVLGTGGGNEKLFF	TGTGCCAGCAGCTCACCCGTCCTCGGGACAGGGGGCGGTAATGAAAAACTGTTTTTT
TRBJ1-1	many	.	TRBV6-1	16	CASSEIILNMNTEAFF	TGTGCCAGCAGTGAAATAATCTTAAATATGAACACTGAAGCTTTCTTT
TRBJ1-1	once	TRBD1	TRBV4-1	15	CASSHDREGTGKAFF	TGCGCCAGCAGCCACGACAGGGAAGGAACTGGGAAAGCTTTCTTT
TRBJ1-5	.	.	TRBV28	12	CATDRTGQPQHF	TGTGCCACCGACAGAACAGGCCAGCCCCAGCATTTT
TRBJ2-7	.	TRBD2	TRBV27	15	CASSPKGLAPYEQYF	TGTGCCAGCAGTCCTAAGGGACTAGCCCCCTACGAGCAGTACTTC
TRBJ2-7	few	TRBD2	TRBV7-9	16	CASRGPGLAASYEQYF	TGTGCCAGCAGGGGTCCGGGACTAGCTGCTTCCTACGAGCAGTACTTC
TRBJ2-5	few	TRBD2	TRBV7-9	17	CASSLGREGQAQETQYF	TGTGCCAGCAGCTTGGGACGGGAGGGGCAAGCTCAAGAGACCCAGTACTTC
TRBJ1-5	few	.	TRBV6-6	15	CASSYSTGWNQPQHF	TGTGCCAGCAGTTACTCTACAGGGTGGAATCAGCCCCAGCATTTT
TRBJ2-1	.	.	TRBV4-2	17	CASSQDSSSCLNNEQFF	TGTGCCAGCAGCCAAGATTCCTCTAGCTGTTTAAACAATGAGCAGTTCTTC
TRBJ2-7	.	.	TRBV20-1	13	CSASEASSYEQYF	TGCAGTGCTAGTGAGGCCAGCTCCTACGAGCAGTACTTC
TRBJ1-2	few	.	TRBV10-2	15	CASSESPTGPYGYTF	TGCGCCAGCAGTGAGAGTCCGACAGGCCCCTATGGCTACACCTTC
TRBJ1-2	.	TRBD1	TRBV5-6	16	CASSLWAGQTNYGYTF	TGTGCCAGCAGCCTTTGGGCGGGACAGACTAACTATGGCTACACCTTC
TRBJ2-3	.	.	TRBV6-1	15	CASSWTECTTDTQYF	TGTGCCAGCAGTTGGACAGAGTGTACTACAGATACGCAGTATTTT
TRBJ2-1	.	TRBD2	TRBV19	15	CASRTSGRSYNEQFF	TGTGCCAGTAGGACTAGCGGGAGGTCCTACAATGAGCAGTTCTTC
TRBJ1-5	many	.	TRBV10-3	15	CAISGQGYSNQPQHF	TGTGCCATCAGTGGTCAGGGGTATAGCAATCAGCCCCAGCATTTT
TRBJ2-1	many	.	TRBV12-5	17	CASAPGATPRSYNEQFF	TGTGCTAGTGCCCCGGGGGCCACTCCTCGCTCCTACAATGAGCAGTTCTTC
TRBJ2-3	.	.	TRBV14	15	CASSLRKGLGDTQYF	TGTGCCAGCAGCCTCCGCAAGGGGTTAGGGGACACGCAGTATTTT
TRBJ1-2	many	.	TRBV6-1	15	CASSVHRESNYGYTF	TGTGCCAGCAGTGTCCACAGGGAATCTAACTATGGCTACACCTTC
TRBJ2-7	many	TRBD2	TRBV19	16	CASFSGRLAGTYEQYF	TGTGCCAGTTTTTCGGGTCGACTAGCGGGGACCTACGAGCAGTACTTC
TRBJ2-1	.	.	TRBV18	14	CASSPSDGNNEQFF	TGTGCCAGCTCACCATCGGACGGAAACAATGAGCAGTTCTTC
TRBJ1-6	.	TRBD1	TRBV2	13	CASGDRVNSPLHF	TGTGCCAGCGGGGACAGGGTTAATTCACCCCTCCACTTT
TRBJ2-3	few	TRBD1	TRBV20-1	14	CSAGDRGTTDTQYF	TGCAGTGCGGGGGACAGGGGGACCACAGATACGCAGTATTTT
TRBJ2-2	.	.	TRBV15	17	CATTLKPGPPGTGELFF	TGTGCCACCACCCTAAAACCGGGACCCCCGGGAACCGGGGAGCTGTTTTTT
TRBJ2-7	few	.	TRBV27	14	CATAQGGHSYEQYF	TGTGCCACCGCCCAAGGGGGACATTCCTACGAGCAGTACTTC
TRBJ2-1	.	.	TRBV12-3/TRBV12-4	12	CASSFSPGEQFF	TGTGCCAGCAGTTTCTCCCCAGGGGAGCAGTTCTTC
TRBJ2-1	.	.	TRBV27	15	CASSLFRGPYNEQFF	TGTGCCAGCAGTTTATTCCGGGGCCCCTACAATGAGCAGTTCTTC
TRBJ1-2	.	.	TRBV13	15	CASSSRQDINYGYTF	TGTGCCAGCAGCTCTAGACAGGACATTAACTATGGCTACACCTTC
TRBJ1-5	.	.	TRBV13	14	CASSLGTCNQPQHF	TGTGCCAGCAGCTTGGGGACATGTAATCAGCCCCAGCATTTT
TRBJ1-1	many	.	TRBV4-1	12	CASSQDPGEAFF	TGCGCCAGCAGCCAAGATCCGGGCGAAGCTTTCTTT
TRBJ2-3	many	.	TRBV7-6	13	CASSWAVTDTQYF	TGTGCCAGCAGCTGGGCAGTGACAGATACGCAGTATTTT
TRBJ2-6	.	.	TRBV3-1	16	CASSQAQGFGANVLTF	TGTGCCAGCAGCCAAGCCCAGGGCTTTGGGGCCAACGTCCTGACTTTC
TRBJ2-2	.	TRBD1	TRBV7-9	15	CASNRGTSNTGELFF	TGTGCCAGCAACAGGGGGACTTCGAACACCGGGGAGCTGTTTTTT
TRBJ1-1	.	.	TRBV5-1	13	CASKGGGLSEAFF	TGCGCCAGCAAGGGTGGGGGCCTGTCTGAAGCTTTCTTT
TRBJ1-2	many	.	TRBV5-6	15	CASSPYGHRNYGYTF	TGTGCCAGCAGCCCTTACGGACACAGAAACTATGGCTACACCTTC
TRBJ2-5	.	TRBD2	TRBV3-1	15	CASSQSSGLGETQYF	TGTGCCAGCAGCCAATCTAGCGGGCTCGGGGAGACCCAGTACTTC
TRBJ2-7	.	.	TRBV28	13	CASSLGYKVEQYF	TGTGCCAGCAGTTTGGGGTATAAAGTCGAGCAGTACTTC
TRBJ2-1	many	TRBD2	TRBV12-3/TRBV12-4	16	CASSPSREGRVNEQFF	TGTGCCAGCAGTCCCAGTAGGGAGGGTAGGGTCAATGAGCAGTTCTTC
TRBJ1-1	many	.	TRBV19	15	CASSIGGSLRTEAFF	TGTGCCAGTAGTATCGGGGGCTCTCTTCGCACTGAAGCTTTCTTT
TRBJ2-7	many	TRBD1	TRBV5-1	14	CASSLRQGGYEQYF	TGCGCCAGCAGCCTCCGACAGGGGGGATACGAGCAGTACTTC
TRBJ2-1	.	TRBD1	TRBV12-3/TRBV12-4	15	CARSLQGAAYNEQFF	TGTGCCAGAAGTTTACAGGGGGCTGCCTACAATGAGCAGTTCTTC
TRBJ2-7	.	.	TRBV5-1	15	CASSARTSAGDEQYF	TGCGCAAGCAGCGCCCGGACATCGGCAGGGGACGAGCAGTACTTC
TRBJ1-6	.	.	TRBV9	14	CASSQGILNSPLHF	TGTGCCAGCAGCCAGGGGATCTTGAATTCACCCCTCCACTTT
TRBJ2-1	.	.	TRBV3-1	15	CASSQGDGAYNEQFF	TGTGCCAGCAGCCAGGGGGACGGAGCCTACAATGAGCAGTTCTTC
TRBJ1-1	few	.	TRBV2	15	CASSRGAGPDTEAFF	TGTGCCAGCAGTCGAGGGGCAGGGCCGGACACTGAAGCTTTCTTT
TRBJ1-6	many	TRBD1	TRBV12-3/TRBV12-4	17	CASRPTGGRTATSPLHF	TGTGCCAGCAGGCCTACAGGGGGCCGGACCGCCACTTCACCCCTCCACTTT
TRBJ1-1	many	.	TRBV19	16	CASSKGQGRLNTEAFF	TGTGCCAGTAGTAAGGGGCAGGGTCGGTTGAACACTGAAGCTTTCTTT
TRBJ1-3	many	.	TRBV2	20	CASSDPVDRQPPDSGNTIYF	TGTGCCAGCAGTGACCCCGTGGACAGACAGCCTCCCGACTCTGGAAACACCATATATTTT
TRBJ1-2	many	.	TRBV10-3	13	CASTTGLNYGYTF	TGTGCCAGCACGACGGGACTTAACTATGGCTACACCTTC
TRBJ1-1	many	.	TRBV7-8	14	CASSLGWQGTEAFF	TGTGCCAGCAGCTTAGGGTGGCAGGGCACTGAAGCTTTCTTT
TRBJ2-7	.	.	TRBV6-5	17	CASSYSRLVRNQYEQYF	TGTGCCAGCAGTTACTCCAGACTAGTACGGAATCAATACGAGCAGTACTTC
TRBJ2-7	few	.	TRBV6-6	12	CASRRPTYEQYF	TGTGCCAGCAGGCGACCTACCTACGAGCAGTACTTC
TRBJ1-1	many	.	TRBV11-2	15	CASSPTRVLNTEAFF	TGTGCCAGCAGTCCCACACGAGTCCTGAACACTGAAGCTTTCTTT